This T cell receptor (beta chain) is drawn from a study of cytomegalovirus exposure and HLA in healthy donors. Those who donated were healthy bone marrow donors. CDR1 is WNHNN and CDR2 is SYGVQD in the germline V gene (reference sequence). The CDR3 has 10 amino acids. Primers included in the PCR were 60 Vbeta and 13 Jbeta primers. Assay used: immunoSEQ multiplex PCR; TCRdb lists only in-frame clones, some missing. The sample includes approximately 61,000 clones, under 85% of them seen just once. The V call is TRBV10-1, the J call TRBJ2-1; D ambiguous. This TCR derives from a man aged 45-65 years in good health and CMV-seropositive. Sample: PBMCs. CDR3 coding DNA: TGCGAGAGCTCCTACAATGAGCAGTTCTTC. It codes for CESSYNEQFF.